There are many counts of the clone carrying this TCR beta chain. Its specificity is unknown. MiXCR was run by TCRdb on the reads, yielding one entry per CDR3 protein. The data show roughly 350,000 distinct CDR3 sequences, with roughly 34% seen just once and roughly 14% held by the top ten. These data originate in a study of T cell repertoires in cytomegalovirus infection. As for the study in general: The public TCR beta signatures pointed to both CMV infection and matching HLA type.

CDR1 and CDR2 from the germline V gene are SGHAT and FQNNGV. Trimming shortened V by 0 bases and J by 5 bases, and 17 bases separated the two germline ends. The CDR3 length is 17 residues. General observations from the study: HLA-C-restricted TCR beta clonotypes specific for CMV led the ex vivo response. Identification of carriers of CMV plus the relevant HLA was performed using cumulative public TCR beta family frequency.

This chain links TRBV11-2 with TRBJ2-1, with D perhaps TRBD2 (6 bases). The TCR originated in a human donor in good health (CMV status not recorded). Some clones in this sample may be carry-over from other donors' samples. The sample in question was cultured PBMCs, obtained from culture after CMV antigen stimulation. CDR3 bases: TGTGCCAGCAGCTTAGACCAACTAGCCGAACCAAACAATGAGCAGTTCTTC. Translation: CASSLDQLAEPNNEQFF. Based on the CDR3 plus reference TRBV11-2 and TRBJ2-1, the full variable domain is EAGVAQSPRYKIIEKRQSVAFWCNPISGHATLYWYQQILGQGPKLLIQFQNNGVVDDSQLPKDRFSAERLKGVDSTLKIQPAKLEDSAVYLCASSLDQLAEPNNEQFFGPGTRLTVL.